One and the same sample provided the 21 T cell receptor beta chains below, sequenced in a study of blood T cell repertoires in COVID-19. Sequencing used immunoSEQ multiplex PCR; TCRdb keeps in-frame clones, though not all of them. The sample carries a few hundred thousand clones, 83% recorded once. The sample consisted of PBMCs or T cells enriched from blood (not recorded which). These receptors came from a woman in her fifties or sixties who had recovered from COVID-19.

CDR3 DNA sequence: TGTGCCAGCATCGCAACCGACAGACACACTGAAGCTTTCTTT. Amino acid sequence: CASIATDRHTEAFF. The chain carries TRBV7-3 and TRBJ1-1; the D gene is possibly TRBD1 (5 bases). The CDR3 is made up of 14 amino acids. CDR1 SGHTA and CDR2 FQGTGA come from the germline V gene. V dropped 7 bases and J dropped 3 bases, with 15 bases sitting between them.

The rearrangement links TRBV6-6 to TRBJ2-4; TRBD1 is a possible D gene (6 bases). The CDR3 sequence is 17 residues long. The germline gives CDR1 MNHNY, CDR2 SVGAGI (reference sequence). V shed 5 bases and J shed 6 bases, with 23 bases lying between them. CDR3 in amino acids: CASSPVAPQGLGNIQYF. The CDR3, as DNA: TGTGCCAGCAGTCCCGTCGCGCCCCAGGGGTTAGGAAACATTCAGTACTTC.

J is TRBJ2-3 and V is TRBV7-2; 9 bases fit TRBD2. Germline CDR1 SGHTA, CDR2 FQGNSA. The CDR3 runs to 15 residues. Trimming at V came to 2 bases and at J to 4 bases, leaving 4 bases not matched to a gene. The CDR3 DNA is TGTGCCAGCAGCTTATCAGCGGGGGGTCCAGATACGCAGTATTTT. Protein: CASSLSAGGPDTQYF.

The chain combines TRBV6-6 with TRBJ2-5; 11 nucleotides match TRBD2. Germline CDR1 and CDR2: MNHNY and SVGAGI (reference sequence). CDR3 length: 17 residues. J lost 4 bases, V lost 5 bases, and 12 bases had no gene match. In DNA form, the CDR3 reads TGTGCCAGCAGTCCTGGCAATAGCGGGAGGGCCTTAGAGACCCAGTACTTC. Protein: CASSPGNSGRALETQYF.

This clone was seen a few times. CDR3 in amino acids: CASSLEGTVNTEAFF. CDR3 DNA sequence: TGTGCCAGCAGCTTGGAGGGGACAGTGAACACTGAAGCTTTCTTT. The chain uses TRBV5-4 and TRBJ1-1, with 7 bases identical to TRBD1. This CDR3 is built from 15 residues. Germline V lookup: CDR1 SGHNT, CDR2 YYREEE (reference sequence). V shed 0 bases and J 0 bases; nucleotides not matched to a gene: 2. Together with reference TRBV5-4 and TRBJ1-1, the CDR3 gives the full variable domain: ETGVTQSPTHLIKTRGQQVTLRCSSQSGHNTVSWYQQALGQGPQFIFQYYREEENGRGNFPPRFSGLQFPNYSSELNVNALELDDSALYLCASSLEGTVNTEAFFGQGTRLTVV.

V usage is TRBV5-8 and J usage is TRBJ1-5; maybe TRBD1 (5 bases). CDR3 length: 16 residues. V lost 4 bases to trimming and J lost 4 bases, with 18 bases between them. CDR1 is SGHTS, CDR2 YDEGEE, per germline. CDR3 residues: CASSPLAGQLNQPQHF. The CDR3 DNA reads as TGTGCCAGCAGCCCACTCGCGGGGCAGTTGAATCAGCCCCAGCATTTT. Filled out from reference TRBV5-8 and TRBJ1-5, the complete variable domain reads EAGVTQSPTHLIKTRGQQATLRCSPISGHTSVYWYQQALGLGLQFLLWYDEGEERNRGNFPPRFSGRQFPNYSSELNVNALELEDSALYLCASSPLAGQLNQPQHFGDGTRLSIL.

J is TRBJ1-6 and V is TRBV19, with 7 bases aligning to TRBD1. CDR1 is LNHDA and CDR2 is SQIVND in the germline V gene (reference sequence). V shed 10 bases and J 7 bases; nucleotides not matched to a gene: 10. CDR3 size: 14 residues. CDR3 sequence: CATRQGLVNSPLHF. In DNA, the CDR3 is TGTGCCACCCGACAGGGCCTAGTCAATTCACCCCTCCACTTT.

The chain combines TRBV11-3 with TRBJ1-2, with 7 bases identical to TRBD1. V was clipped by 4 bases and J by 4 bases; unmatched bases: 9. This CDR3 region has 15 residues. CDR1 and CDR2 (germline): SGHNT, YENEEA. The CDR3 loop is CASSYRQGNGYGYTF. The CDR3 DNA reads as TGTGCCAGCAGCTACCGACAGGGTAACGGCTATGGCTACACCTTC. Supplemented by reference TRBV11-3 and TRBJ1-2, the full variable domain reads EAGVVQSPRYKIIEKKQPVAFWCNPISGHNTLYWYLQNLGQGPELLIRYENEEAVDDSQLPKDRFSAERLKGVDSTLKIQPAELGDSAVYLCASSYRQGNGYGYTFGSGTRLTVV.

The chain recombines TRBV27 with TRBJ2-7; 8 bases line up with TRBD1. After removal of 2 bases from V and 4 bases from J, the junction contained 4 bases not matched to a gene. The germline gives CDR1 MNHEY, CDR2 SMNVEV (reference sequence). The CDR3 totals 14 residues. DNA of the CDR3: TGTGCCAGCAGTTTAAGGGACAGGCCTTACGAGCAGTACTTC. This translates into CASSLRDRPYEQYF.

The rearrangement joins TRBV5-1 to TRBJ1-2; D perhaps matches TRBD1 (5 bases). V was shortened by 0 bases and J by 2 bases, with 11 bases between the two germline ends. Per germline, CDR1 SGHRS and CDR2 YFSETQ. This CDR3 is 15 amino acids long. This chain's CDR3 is CASSLGGTTNYGYTF. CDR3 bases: TGCGCCAGCAGCTTGGGGGGCACTACCAACTATGGCTACACCTTC. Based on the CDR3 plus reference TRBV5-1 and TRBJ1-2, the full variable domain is KAGVTQTPRYLIKTRGQQVTLSCSPISGHRSVSWYQQTPGQGLQFLFEYFSETQRNKGNFPGRFSGRQFSNSRSEMNVSTLELGDSALYLCASSLGGTTNYGYTFGSGTRLTVV.

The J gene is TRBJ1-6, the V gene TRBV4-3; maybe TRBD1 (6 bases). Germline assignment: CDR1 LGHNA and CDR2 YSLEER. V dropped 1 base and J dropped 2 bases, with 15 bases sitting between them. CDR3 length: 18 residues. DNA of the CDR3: TGCGCCAGCAGCCAAGTAACGCAGGGGAGCGCCTATAATTCACCCCTCCACTTT. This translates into CASSQVTQGSAYNSPLHF.

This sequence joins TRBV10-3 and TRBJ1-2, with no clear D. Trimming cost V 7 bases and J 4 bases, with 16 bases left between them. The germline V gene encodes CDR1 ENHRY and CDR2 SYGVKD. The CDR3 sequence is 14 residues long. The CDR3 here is CAITPERTSYGYTF. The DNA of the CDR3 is TGTGCCATCACCCCCGAGCGAACGAGCTATGGCTACACCTTC.

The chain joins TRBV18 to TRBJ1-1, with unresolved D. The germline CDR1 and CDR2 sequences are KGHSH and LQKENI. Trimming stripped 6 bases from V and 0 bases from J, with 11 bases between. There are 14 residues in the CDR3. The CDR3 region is CASSSGSMNTEAFF. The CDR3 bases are TGTGCCAGCTCCTCCGGGTCCATGAACACTGAAGCTTTCTTT. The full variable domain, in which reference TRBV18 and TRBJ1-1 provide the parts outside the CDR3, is NAGVMQNPRHLVRRRGQEARLRCSPMKGHSHVYWYRQLPEEGLKFMVYLQKENIIDESGMPKERFSAEFPKEGPSILRIQQVVRGDSAAYFCASSSGSMNTEAFFGQGTRLTVV.

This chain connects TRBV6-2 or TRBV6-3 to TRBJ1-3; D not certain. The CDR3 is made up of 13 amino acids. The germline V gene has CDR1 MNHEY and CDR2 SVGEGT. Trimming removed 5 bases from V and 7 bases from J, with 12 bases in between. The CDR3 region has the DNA TGTGCCAGCAGTGCCAGCGCGGGGAACACCATATATTTT. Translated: CASSASAGNTIYF.

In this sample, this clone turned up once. The CDR3 coding sequence is TGTGCCACCCCCACCCAGGGAACCAATGAGCAGTTCTTC. This sequence encodes CATPTQGTNEQFF. The chain employs TRBV5-4 and TRBJ2-1, with a possible D match to TRBD1 (5 bases). The CDR3 totals 13 residues. V was clipped by 9 bases and J by 6 bases, with 16 bases between them. Germline-derived CDR1 and CDR2 are SGHNT and YYREEE (reference sequence).

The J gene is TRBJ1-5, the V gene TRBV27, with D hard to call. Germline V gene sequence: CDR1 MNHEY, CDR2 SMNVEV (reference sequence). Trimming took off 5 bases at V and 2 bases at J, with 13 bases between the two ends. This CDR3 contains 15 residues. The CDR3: CASSPLPDGNQPQHF. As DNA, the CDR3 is TGTGCCAGCAGTCCCCTTCCAGATGGCAATCAGCCCCAGCATTTT.

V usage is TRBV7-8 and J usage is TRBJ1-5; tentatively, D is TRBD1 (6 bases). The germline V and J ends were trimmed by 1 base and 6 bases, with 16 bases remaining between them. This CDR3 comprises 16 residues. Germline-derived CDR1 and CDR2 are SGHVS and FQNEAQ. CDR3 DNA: TGTGCCAGCAGCTTAGTTGGCGCCAAAGGGGGTCAGCCCCAGCATTTT. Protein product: CASSLVGAKGGQPQHF.

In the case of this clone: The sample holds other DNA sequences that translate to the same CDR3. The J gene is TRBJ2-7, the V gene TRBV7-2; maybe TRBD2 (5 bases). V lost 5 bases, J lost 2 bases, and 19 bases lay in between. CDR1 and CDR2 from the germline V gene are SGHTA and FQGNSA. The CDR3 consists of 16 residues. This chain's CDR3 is CASSPEVRGRPYEQYF. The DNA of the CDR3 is TGTGCCAGCAGCCCGGAGGTCCGCGGGCGCCCCTACGAGCAGTACTTC.

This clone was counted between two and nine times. The CDR3 loop is CSASLQGLETQYF. The CDR3 DNA reads as TGCAGTGCTAGTCTTCAGGGCTTAGAGACCCAGTACTTC. This sequence joins TRBV20-1 and TRBJ2-5, with D maybe TRBD1 (5 bases). V was pared by 3 bases and J by 4 bases, with 12 bases between. CDR1 and CDR2 (germline): DFQATT, SNEGSKA (reference sequence). This CDR3 is built from 13 residues.

CDR3 bases: TGTGCCAGCAGCCACCAACAGGGGGGAATGCCTTTCTTT. It yields the protein CASSHQQGGMPFF. The chain uses TRBV14 and TRBJ1-1; TRBD1 aligns across 8 bases. V was pared by 3 bases and J by 12 bases, with 9 bases of the junction left unmatched. This CDR3 is 13 amino acids long. Germline-derived CDR1 and CDR2 are SGHDN and FVKESK.

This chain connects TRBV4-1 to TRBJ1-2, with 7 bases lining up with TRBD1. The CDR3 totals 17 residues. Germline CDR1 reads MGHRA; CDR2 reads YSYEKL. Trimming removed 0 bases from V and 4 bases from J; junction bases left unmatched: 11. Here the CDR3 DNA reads TGCGCCAGCAGCCAAGACCAGACAGGGAGGCTCGGCTATGGCTACACCTTC. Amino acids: CASSQDQTGRLGYGYTF.